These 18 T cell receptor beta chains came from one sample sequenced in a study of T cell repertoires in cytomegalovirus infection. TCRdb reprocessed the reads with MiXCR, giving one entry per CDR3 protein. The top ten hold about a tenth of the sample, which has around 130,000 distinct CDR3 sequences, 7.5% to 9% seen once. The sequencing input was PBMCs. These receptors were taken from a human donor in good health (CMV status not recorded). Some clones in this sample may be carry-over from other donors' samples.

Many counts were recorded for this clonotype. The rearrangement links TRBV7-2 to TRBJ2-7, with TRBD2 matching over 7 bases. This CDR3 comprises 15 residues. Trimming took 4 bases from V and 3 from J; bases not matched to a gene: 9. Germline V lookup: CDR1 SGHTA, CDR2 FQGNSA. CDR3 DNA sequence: TGTGCCAGCAGCTGGGGGGGGGGGGTAGGCTACGAGCAGTACTTC. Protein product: CASSWGGGVGYEQYF.

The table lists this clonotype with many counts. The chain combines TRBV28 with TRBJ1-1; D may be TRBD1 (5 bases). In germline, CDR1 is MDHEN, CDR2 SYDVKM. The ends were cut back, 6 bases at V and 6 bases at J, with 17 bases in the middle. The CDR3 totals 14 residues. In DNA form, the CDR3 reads TGTGCCAGCAGCTCCGCCTCCCGGGGGTCTGAAGCTTTCTTT. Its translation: CASSSASRGSEAFF.

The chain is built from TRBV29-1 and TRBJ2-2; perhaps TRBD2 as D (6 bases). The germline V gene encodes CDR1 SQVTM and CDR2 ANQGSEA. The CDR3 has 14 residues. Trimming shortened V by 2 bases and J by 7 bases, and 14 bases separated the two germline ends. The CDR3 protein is CSVESTSGLGELFF. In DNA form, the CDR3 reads TGCAGCGTTGAATCGACTAGTGGACTCGGGGAGCTGTTTTTT.

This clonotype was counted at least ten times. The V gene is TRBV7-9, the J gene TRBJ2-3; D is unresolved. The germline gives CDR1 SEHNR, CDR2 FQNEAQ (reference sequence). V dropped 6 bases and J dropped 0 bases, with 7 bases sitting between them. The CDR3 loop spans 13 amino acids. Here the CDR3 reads CASRASSTDTQYF. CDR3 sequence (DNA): TGTGCCAGCAGGGCTAGTAGCACAGATACGCAGTATTTT.

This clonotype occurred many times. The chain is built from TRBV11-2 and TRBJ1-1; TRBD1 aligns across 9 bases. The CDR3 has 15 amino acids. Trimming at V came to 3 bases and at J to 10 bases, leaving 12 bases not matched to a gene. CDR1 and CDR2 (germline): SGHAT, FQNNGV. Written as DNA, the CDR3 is TGTGCCAGCAGCTTTAGTGAAACAGGGGGCGAAGGAGCTTTCTTT. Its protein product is CASSFSETGGEGAFF. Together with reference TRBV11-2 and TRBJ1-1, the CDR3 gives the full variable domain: EAGVAQSPRYKIIEKRQSVAFWCNPISGHATLYWYQQILGQGPKLLIQFQNNGVVDDSQLPKDRFSAERLKGVDSTLKIQPAKLEDSAVYLCASSFSETGGEGAFFGQGTRLTVV.

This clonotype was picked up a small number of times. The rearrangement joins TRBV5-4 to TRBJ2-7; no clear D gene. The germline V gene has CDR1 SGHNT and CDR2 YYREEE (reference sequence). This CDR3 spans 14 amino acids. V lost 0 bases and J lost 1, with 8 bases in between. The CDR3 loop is CASSLEAASYEQYF. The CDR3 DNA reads TGTGCCAGCAGCTTGGAGGCAGCTTCCTACGAGCAGTACTTC. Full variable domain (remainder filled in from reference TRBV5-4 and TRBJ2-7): ETGVTQSPTHLIKTRGQQVTLRCSSQSGHNTVSWYQQALGQGPQFIFQYYREEENGRGNFPPRFSGLQFPNYSSELNVNALELDDSALYLCASSLEAASYEQYFGPGTRLTVT.

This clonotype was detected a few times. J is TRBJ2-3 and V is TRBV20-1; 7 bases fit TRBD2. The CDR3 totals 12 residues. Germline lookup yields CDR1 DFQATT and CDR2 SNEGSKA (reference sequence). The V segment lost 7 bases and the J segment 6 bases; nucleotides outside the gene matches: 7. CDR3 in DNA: TGCAGTGGGCTACGGGGGGATGATACGCAGTATTTT. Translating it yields CSGLRGDDTQYF.

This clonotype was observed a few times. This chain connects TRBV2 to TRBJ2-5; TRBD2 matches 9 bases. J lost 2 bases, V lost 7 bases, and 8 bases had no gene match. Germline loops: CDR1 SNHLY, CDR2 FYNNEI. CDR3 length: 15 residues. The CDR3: CASTEGSGGQETQYF. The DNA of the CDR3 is TGTGCCAGCACCGAGGGTAGCGGGGGACAAGAGACCCAGTACTTC.

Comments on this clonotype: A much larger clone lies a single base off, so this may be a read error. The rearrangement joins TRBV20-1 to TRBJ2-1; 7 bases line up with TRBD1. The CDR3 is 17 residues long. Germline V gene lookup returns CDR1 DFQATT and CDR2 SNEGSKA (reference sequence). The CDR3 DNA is TGCAGAGCTAGAGTGTCTGTGGGGACAGAAAACTACAATGAGCAGTTCTTC. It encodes CRARVSVGTENYNEQFF.

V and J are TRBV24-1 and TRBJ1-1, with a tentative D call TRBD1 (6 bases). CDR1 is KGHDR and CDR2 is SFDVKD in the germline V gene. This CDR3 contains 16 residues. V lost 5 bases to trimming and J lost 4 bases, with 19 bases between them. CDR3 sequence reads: CATSAPGAQGITEAFF. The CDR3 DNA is TGTGCCACCAGTGCCCCGGGCGCCCAGGGGATCACTGAAGCTTTCTTT.

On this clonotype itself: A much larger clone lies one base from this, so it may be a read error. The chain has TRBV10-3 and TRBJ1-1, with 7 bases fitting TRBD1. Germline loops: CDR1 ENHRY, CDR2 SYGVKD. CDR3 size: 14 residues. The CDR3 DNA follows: TGTGCCATCAGTGAAATTGCAGGGGGTGAGAAAGCTTACTTT. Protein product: CAISEIAGGEKAYF.

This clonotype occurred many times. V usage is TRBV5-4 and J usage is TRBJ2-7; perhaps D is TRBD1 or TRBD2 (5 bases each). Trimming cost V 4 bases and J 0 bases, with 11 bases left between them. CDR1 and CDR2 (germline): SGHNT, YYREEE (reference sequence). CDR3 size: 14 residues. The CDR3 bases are TGTGCCAGCAGCATCCGGGACCTCTCCTACGAGCAGTACTTC. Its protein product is CASSIRDLSYEQYF.

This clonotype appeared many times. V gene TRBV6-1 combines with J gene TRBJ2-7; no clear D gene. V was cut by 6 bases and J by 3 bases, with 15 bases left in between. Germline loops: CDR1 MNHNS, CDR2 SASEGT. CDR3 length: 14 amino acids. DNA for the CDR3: TGTGCCAGCAGATCAATAATCGGGCTCTACGAGCAGTACTTC. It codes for CASRSIIGLYEQYF.

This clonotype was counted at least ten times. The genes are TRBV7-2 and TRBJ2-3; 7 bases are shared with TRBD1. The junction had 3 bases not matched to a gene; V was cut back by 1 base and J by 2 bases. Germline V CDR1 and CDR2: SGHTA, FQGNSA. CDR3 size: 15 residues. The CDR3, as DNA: TGTGCCAGCAGCTTAGGACAGGGAACCACAGATACGCAGTATTTT. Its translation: CASSLGQGTTDTQYF.

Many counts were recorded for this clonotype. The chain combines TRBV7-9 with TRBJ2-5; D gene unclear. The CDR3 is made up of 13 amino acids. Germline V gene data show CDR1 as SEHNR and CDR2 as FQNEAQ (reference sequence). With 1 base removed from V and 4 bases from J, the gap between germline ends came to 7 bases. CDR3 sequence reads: CASSLEGAETQYF. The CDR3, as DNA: TGTGCCAGCAGCTTAGAAGGAGCAGAGACCCAGTACTTC. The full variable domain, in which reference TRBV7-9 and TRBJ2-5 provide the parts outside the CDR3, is DTGVSQNPRHKITKRGQNVTFRCDPISEHNRLYWYRQTLGQGPEFLTYFQNEAQLEKSRLLSDRFSAERPKGSFSTLEIQRTEQGDSAMYLCASSLEGAETQYFGPGTRLLVL.

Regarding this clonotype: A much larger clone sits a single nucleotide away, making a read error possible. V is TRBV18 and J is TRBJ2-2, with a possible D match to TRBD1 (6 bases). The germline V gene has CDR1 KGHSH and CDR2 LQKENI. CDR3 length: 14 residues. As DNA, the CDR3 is TGTGTCAGCTCAACAGGGATCGTGGCCGGGGAGCTGTTTTTT. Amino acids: CVSSTGIVAGELFF.

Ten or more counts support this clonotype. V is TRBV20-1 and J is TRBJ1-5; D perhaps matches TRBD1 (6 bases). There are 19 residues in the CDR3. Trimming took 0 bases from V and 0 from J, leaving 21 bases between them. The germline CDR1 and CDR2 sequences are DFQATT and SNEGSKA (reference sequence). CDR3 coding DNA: TGCAGTGCTAGAGATAGGGGGGAGGTAGCCGTTTATAGCAATCAGCCCCAGCATTTT. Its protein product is CSARDRGEVAVYSNQPQHF.

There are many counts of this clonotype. The CDR3 region is CASSSPAKRQAQETQYF. The CDR3 DNA reads TGTGCCAGCAGCTCCCCCGCAAAACGACAGGCCCAAGAGACCCAGTACTTC. The chain has TRBV7-9 and TRBJ2-5, with a weak D call TRBD1 (6 bases). Germline V gene data show CDR1 as SEHNR and CDR2 as FQNEAQ (reference sequence). V lost 4 bases and J lost 1, with 19 bases in between. The CDR3 has 17 amino acids.